The 26 T cell receptor beta chains reported below all come from one sample, sequenced in a study of T cells in tuberculosis. Method: immunoSEQ multiplex PCR; TCRdb's copy keeps in-frame clones and lacks some. The data show about 20,000 clones, 80% to 90% seen once. Sequences were obtained from PBMCs. These receptors all come from a donor between 10 and 35 years old with latent tuberculosis or without tuberculosis infection.

This chain links TRBV19 with TRBJ1-5; TRBD1 aligns across 8 bases. CDR1 is LNHDA and CDR2 is SQIVND in the germline V gene (reference sequence). Losses at the gene ends were 4 bases for V and 6 bases for J; bases not matched to a gene: 8. The CDR3 totals 15 residues. The CDR3 nucleotides read TGTGCCAGTAGTACCGACAGGGGCTCGACTCAGCCCCAGCATTTT. Residues: CASSTDRGSTQPQHF. Full variable domain (outside the CDR3, taken from reference TRBV19 and TRBJ1-5): DGGITQSPKYLFRKEGQNVTLSCEQNLNHDAMYWYRQDPGQGLRLIYYSQIVNDFQKGDIAEGYSVSREKKESFPLTVTSAQKNPTAFYLCASSTDRGSTQPQHFGDGTRLSIL.

The chain recombines TRBV19 with TRBJ1-2; 10 bases map to TRBD1. The V segment lost 7 bases and the J segment 7 bases; nucleotides outside the gene matches: 6. Per the germline V gene, CDR1 is LNHDA and CDR2 is SQIVND (reference sequence). The CDR3 length is 13 residues. CDR3 nucleotides: TGTGCCAGTACCGATGGGACAGGGGTTGGCTACACCTTC. Translation: CASTDGTGVGYTF.

The J gene is TRBJ1-6, the V gene TRBV6-1, with TRBD1 identical over 8 bases. Germline V gene lookup returns CDR1 MNHNS and CDR2 SASEGT. The CDR3 is 15 amino acids. V lost 8 bases, J lost 9 bases, and 12 bases stayed unmatched. The CDR3, as DNA: TGTGCCAGCCTCCGGACCCAGGGGGCGAGTTCACCCCTCCACTTT. It is translated as CASLRTQGASSPLHF.

The V gene is TRBV10-3, the J gene TRBJ1-1; the match to TRBD1 covers 8 bases. This CDR3 has 17 residues. CDR1 is ENHRY and CDR2 is SYGVKD in the germline V gene. Germline trimming cut 0 bases from V and 0 bases from J; bases unmatched to any gene: 6. As DNA, the CDR3 is TGTGCCATCAGTGAGTCGTTTTCGGACAGGGTGAACACTGAAGCTTTCTTT. Amino acids: CAISESFSDRVNTEAFF.

This clone was seen once. The chain joins TRBV6-6 to TRBJ2-1, with TRBD2 identical over 10 bases. Trimming at V came to 6 bases and at J to 1 base, leaving 3 bases not matched to a gene. Germline lookup yields CDR1 MNHNY and CDR2 SVGAGI (reference sequence). This CDR3 spans 15 amino acids. The DNA for the CDR3 is TGTGCCAGCAGCCAAGCGGGGGGGTCCTACAATGAGCAGTTCTTC. Translation: CASSQAGGSYNEQFF.

The chain recombines TRBV27 with TRBJ2-2, with a tentative D call TRBD1 (6 bases). Trimming left V 6 bases short and J 6 bases short, with 14 bases between. The length of the CDR3 is 14 residues. The germline gives CDR1 MNHEY, CDR2 SMNVEV (reference sequence). The CDR3 DNA reads as TGTGCCAGCAGGCCGACCAGGGGTCCCGGGGAGCTGTTTTTT. Amino acid sequence: CASRPTRGPGELFF.

The rearrangement links TRBV9 to TRBJ2-7, with TRBD1 identical over 7 bases. The V segment lost 2 bases and the J segment 11 bases; nucleotides outside the gene matches: 10. CDR1 and CDR2 from the germline V gene are SGDLS and YYNGEE. The CDR3 runs to 13 residues. The CDR3 nucleotides read TGTGCCAGCAGCGTGGCCCCGGACAGGACGGAGTACTTC. Encoded protein: CASSVAPDRTEYF.

This clone was observed a single time. The genes are TRBV4-3 and TRBJ2-5; TRBD2 is a possible D gene (6 bases). Germline V CDR1 and CDR2: LGHNA, YSLEER. Trimming stripped 0 bases from V and 2 bases from J, with 10 bases between. This CDR3 contains 15 residues. The CDR3 DNA reads as TGCGCCAGCAGCCAAGACTTCGCGGGACAAGAGACCCAGTACTTC. Its translation: CASSQDFAGQETQYF.

This clone was picked up a small number of times. This chain joins TRBV19 and TRBJ1-5; D gene uncertain. The V gene's germline CDR1 is LNHDA and CDR2 SQIVND (reference sequence). The germline V and J ends were trimmed by 2 bases and 1 base, with 9 bases remaining between them. This CDR3 has 15 amino acids. The DNA for the CDR3 is TGTGCCAGTAGTATAATTGGGCAAAGCAATCAGCCCCAGCATTTT. This gives the protein CASSIIGQSNQPQHF.

V gene TRBV27 combines with J gene TRBJ2-3; TRBD2 matches at 14 bases. The CDR3 is 19 amino acids. Germline CDR1 reads MNHEY; CDR2 reads SMNVEV (reference sequence). The junction had 11 bases not matched to a gene; V was cut back by 5 bases and J by 1 base. CDR3 DNA sequence: TGTGCCAGCAGTGCGAAACGACTAGCGGGGGGGCGAGGCACAGATACGCAGTATTTT. This translates into CASSAKRLAGGRGTDTQYF.

This clone showed up just once. The chain recombines TRBV4-1 with TRBJ2-1, with D possibly matching TRBD2 (5 bases). The CDR3 has 18 residues. Germline CDR1 reads MGHRA; CDR2 reads YSYEKL. V was pared by 9 bases and J by 0 bases, with 24 bases between. In nucleotides, the CDR3 is TGCGCCAGTAGTCGGGGTGCCGCCCTCGCGAGCTCCTACAATGAGCAGTTCTTC. It yields the protein CASSRGAALASSYNEQFF.

There are a few counts of this clone. V gene TRBV5-1 combines with J gene TRBJ1-2; weak D call: TRBD1 (6 bases). There are 14 residues in the CDR3. Germline CDR1 is SGHRS and CDR2 is YFSETQ. The V end lost 7 bases, the J end lost 5 bases, and 18 bases lay between the germline ends. CDR3 amino acids: CASGPGGRQYGYTF. The CDR3 nucleotides are TGCGCCAGCGGTCCGGGGGGGCGACAGTATGGCTACACCTTC.

The chain uses TRBV5-1 and TRBJ1-4; no firm D call. There are 13 residues in the CDR3. Germline assignment: CDR1 SGHRS and CDR2 YFSETQ. Trimming stripped 1 base from V and 3 bases from J, with 4 bases between. The CDR3 protein is CASSLSANEKLFF. DNA for the CDR3: TGCGCCAGCAGCTTGTCGGCTAATGAAAAACTGTTTTTT.

This clone has only one observation. The V and J genes are TRBV25-1 and TRBJ1-2; 8 nucleotides align to TRBD1. V lost 6 bases to trimming and J lost 6 bases; unmatched junction nucleotides: 3. The CDR3 is made up of 12 amino acids. Germline V lookup: CDR1 MGHDK, CDR2 SYGVNS. CDR3: CASRDRGHGYTF. The CDR3 DNA reads as TGTGCCAGCAGAGACAGGGGTCATGGCTACACCTTC.

V is TRBV19 and J is TRBJ1-1; the D gene is possibly TRBD1 (5 bases). Deletions cut 0 bases from V and 8 bases from J, with 13 bases between. The germline gives CDR1 LNHDA, CDR2 SQIVND (reference sequence). CDR3 length: 14 amino acids. The CDR3, as DNA: TGTGCCAGTAGTATAGAAGGGGCGAGCCGAGAAGCTTTCTTT. It translates to CASSIEGASREAFF.

The chain recombines TRBV7-2 with TRBJ2-7; 12 nucleotides line up with TRBD2. The V gene end was trimmed by 1 base and the J gene end by 3 bases; junction bases not matched to a gene: 10. The CDR3 has 18 amino acids. Germline V gene data show CDR1 as SGHTA and CDR2 as FQGNSA. The CDR3: CASSLVASGGALDYEQYF. The CDR3 bases are TGTGCCAGCAGCTTAGTTGCTAGCGGGGGGGCACTCGACTACGAGCAGTACTTC.

The V and J genes are TRBV29-1 and TRBJ1-3, with a possible D match to TRBD1 (6 bases). The CDR3 loop spans 14 amino acids. V gave up 6 bases and J gave up 3 bases, with 15 bases separating them. Germline V gene lookup returns CDR1 SQVTM and CDR2 ANQGSEA. CDR3 residues: CSVDTGTLGNTIYF. Written as DNA, the CDR3 is TGCAGCGTAGACACCGGGACACTTGGAAACACCATATATTTT.

This clone has a single count. This chain joins TRBV29-1 and TRBJ1-1; 8 nucleotides line up with TRBD1. Germline CDR1 is SQVTM and CDR2 is ANQGSEA. The CDR3 has 14 amino acids. The ends lost 5 bases at V and 3 bases at J; junction bases unmatched: 8. CDR3 sequence: CSVQRQGQYTEAFF. The DNA of the CDR3 is TGCAGCGTTCAAAGACAGGGGCAATACACTGAAGCTTTCTTT.

About this clone: Other nucleotide sequences in the sample specify the same CDR3. J is TRBJ1-2 and V is TRBV5-1, with 7 bases identical to TRBD1. Germline V lookup: CDR1 SGHRS, CDR2 YFSETQ. This CDR3 comprises 14 residues. J lost 0 bases, V lost 4 bases, and 3 bases had no gene match. The CDR3 spells CASSLGTANYGYTF. The CDR3 region has the DNA TGCGCCAGCAGCCTTGGGACAGCTAACTATGGCTACACCTTC.

The rearrangement joins TRBV7-2 to TRBJ2-1; 8 bases map to TRBD1. The germline V gene encodes CDR1 SGHTA and CDR2 FQGNSA. The CDR3 loop spans 16 amino acids. The V and J ends lost 5 bases and 0 bases, in that order; junction bases with no gene match: 6. DNA for the CDR3: TGTGCCAGCAGCCCCGGGGGACAGGCCTCCTACAATGAGCAGTTCTTC. Its translation: CASSPGGQASYNEQFF.

The chain uses TRBV6-1 and TRBJ2-3, with 11 bases matching TRBD2. Germline values: CDR1 MNHNS, CDR2 SASEGT. CDR3 length: 15 residues. The trim removed 4 bases at V and 1 base at J, leaving 1 base unmatched. The CDR3 DNA sequence: TGTGCCAGCAGTGTACTAGCGGGGGGCACAGATACGCAGTATTTT. Protein sequence: CASSVLAGGTDTQYF.

This clone was picked up one time. CDR3: CASSPPRRAGELFF. The CDR3 bases are TGTGCCAGCAGCCCTCCCCGGAGGGCCGGGGAGCTGTTTTTT. The J gene is TRBJ2-2, the V gene TRBV5-6, with D tentatively TRBD2 (6 bases). The germline CDR1 and CDR2 sequences are SGHDT and YYEEEE. The V end was cut by 4 bases, the J end by 6 bases, with 13 bases between. The CDR3 contains 14 residues.

The chain employs TRBV2 and TRBJ1-5; possible D gene TRBD1, 5 bases. The CDR3 extends over 16 amino acids. CDR1 SNHLY and CDR2 FYNNEI come from the germline V gene. The V end was cut by 0 bases, the J end by 6 bases, with 15 bases between. The CDR3 loop reads CASSEALRQGGQPQHF. In DNA, the CDR3 is TGTGCCAGCAGTGAAGCGTTAAGGCAGGGTGGTCAGCCCCAGCATTTT.

The rearrangement joins TRBV6-1 to TRBJ2-3, with 12 bases aligning to TRBD2. Unmatched junction bases numbered 1, after V lost 2 bases and J lost 4 bases. The germline gives CDR1 MNHNS, CDR2 SASEGT. This CDR3 spans 15 amino acids. The CDR3 sequence is CASSETSGGPDTQYF. The CDR3 nucleotides read TGTGCCAGCAGTGAAACTAGCGGGGGGCCAGATACGCAGTATTTT.

This chain links TRBV7-2 with TRBJ2-3, with D possibly matching TRBD2 (5 bases). The germline gives CDR1 SGHTA, CDR2 FQGNSA. V dropped 1 base and J dropped 8 bases, with 7 bases sitting between them. This CDR3 has 12 amino acids. The CDR3 reads CASSLERATQYF. As DNA, the CDR3 is TGTGCCAGCAGCTTAGAGAGGGCTACGCAGTATTTT.

The rearrangement uses TRBV29-1 and TRBJ1-2, with 12 positions matching TRBD1. Per the germline V gene, CDR1 is SQVTM and CDR2 is ANQGSEA. The CDR3 is 13 residues long. V was clipped by 6 bases and J by 4 bases; unmatched bases: 3. The CDR3 is CSVGQGAGYGYTF. In DNA form, the CDR3 reads TGCAGCGTGGGACAGGGGGCCGGCTATGGCTACACCTTC. Full variable domain (missing parts from reference TRBV29-1 and TRBJ1-2): SAVISQKPSRDICQRGTSLTIQCQVDSQVTMMFWYRQQPGQSLTLIATANQGSEATYESGFVIDKFPISRPNLTFSTLTVSNMSPEDSSIYLCSVGQGAGYGYTFGSGTRLTVV.